The present TCR beta chain was sequenced within a study of cytomegalovirus exposure and HLA in healthy donors. Whole-study findings and limits: In a later analysis, specific HLA alleles were associated with under 20,000 TCR beta sequences at a 0.05 false discovery rate. Several of the most significant clusters appeared linked to common viral pathogens, based on a later analysis.

On this clone: Its antigen is undetermined.

CDR1 and CDR2 from the germline V gene are MDHEN and SYDVKM. The J segment lost 4 bases and the V segment lost 9 bases, leaving 7 bases of the junction unmatched. The CDR3 extends over 13 amino acids. Primers for the PCR totalled 60 Vbeta and 13 Jbeta. The method was immunoSEQ multiplex PCR; TCRdb's version includes in-frame clones alone and lacks a portion of them. Of 150,000 or so clones detected, 75% to 90% appear once; the ten largest clones hold around 5.8%. The chain couples TRBV28 to TRBJ2-7; 9 bases match TRBD2. The sequenced sample was PBMCs. This clonotype was obtained from a male donor in good health and CMV-seropositive. The CDR3 sequence is CASYSGSFYEQYF. The CDR3 DNA follows: TGTGCCAGTTATAGCGGGAGTTTTTACGAGCAGTACTTC.